This T cell receptor beta chain appears in the sequencing data of a study of T cell responses to AZD1222 COVID-19 vaccine. The method was immunoSEQ multiplex PCR; TCRdb's version includes in-frame clones alone and lacks a portion of them. The sample comprises around 140,000 clones, roughly 88% of which are singletons, and about 5% rests with the top ten. Study-wide points: Mostly white British, mostly female donors; authors suggested clonal diversity may be underestimated.

Germline loops: CDR1 SGHDN, CDR2 FVKESK. V was shortened by 2 bases and J by 4 bases, with 14 bases between the two germline ends. There are 15 residues in the CDR3. A remark on this clone: Its antigen is not known.

V usage is TRBV14 and J usage is TRBJ1-1, with a tentative D call TRBD1 (5 bases). This material consisted of peripheral blood, taken 28 days after the second dose of the MenACWY control vaccine. The TCR comes from an adult who received the MenACWY meningococcal vaccine as a control. The CDR3: CASSQYTLGGTEAFF. The CDR3 DNA reads TGTGCCAGCAGCCAATATACTCTGGGGGGCACTGAAGCTTTCTTT.